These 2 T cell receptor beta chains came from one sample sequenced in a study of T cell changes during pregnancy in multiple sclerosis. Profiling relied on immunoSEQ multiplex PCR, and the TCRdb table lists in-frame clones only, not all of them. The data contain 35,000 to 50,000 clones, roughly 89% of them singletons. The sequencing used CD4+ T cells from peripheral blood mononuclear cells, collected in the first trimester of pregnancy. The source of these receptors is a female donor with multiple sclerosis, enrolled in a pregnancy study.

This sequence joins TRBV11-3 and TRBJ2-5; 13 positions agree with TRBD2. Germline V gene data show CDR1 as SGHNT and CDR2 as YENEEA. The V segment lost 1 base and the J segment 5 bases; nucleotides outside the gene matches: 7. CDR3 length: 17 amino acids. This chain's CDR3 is CASSLGTSGRGRETQYF. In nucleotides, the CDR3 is TGTGCCAGCAGCTTAGGCACTAGCGGGAGGGGACGCGAGACCCAGTACTTC.

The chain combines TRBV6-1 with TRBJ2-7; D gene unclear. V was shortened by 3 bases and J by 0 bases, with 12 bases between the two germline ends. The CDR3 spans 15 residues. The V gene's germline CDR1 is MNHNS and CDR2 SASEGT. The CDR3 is CASSEGRLSSYEQYF. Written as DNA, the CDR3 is TGTGCCAGCAGTGAGGGCCGATTGAGCTCCTACGAGCAGTACTTC.